These 6 T cell receptor beta chains were all obtained from the same sample, sequenced in a study of siplizumab effects on memory and regulatory T cells. The protocol was immunoSEQ multiplex PCR, while the TCRdb copy is restricted to in-frame clones and leaves out a portion. The sample holds over 60,000 clones, 91% seen once. Sequences were obtained from CD8+ T cells sorted from blood. The origin of the receptors is a human donor in good health.

The genes are TRBV19 and TRBJ1-5, with a possible D match to TRBD1 (6 bases). The CDR3 length is 16 residues. V was clipped by 6 bases and J by 3 bases, with 18 bases between them. The germline CDR1 and CDR2 sequences are LNHDA and SQIVND (reference sequence). As DNA, the CDR3 is TGTGCCAGTAGACGATCCCGGACAGCCCCCAATCAGCCCCAGCATTTT. Encoded protein: CASRRSRTAPNQPQHF.

The chain employs TRBV14 and TRBJ1-2, with 7 bases identical to TRBD1. Looked up from germline, CDR1 is SGHDN and CDR2 is FVKESK. CDR3 size: 15 residues. Losses at the gene ends were 4 bases for V and 1 base for J; bases not matched to a gene: 6. The DNA for the CDR3 is TGTGCCAGCAGCCCCGAACAGGGGAGTAACTATGGCTACACCTTC. Protein sequence: CASSPEQGSNYGYTF.

The V call is TRBV9, the J call TRBJ1-1; 9 bases are a match to TRBD1. The germline V gene has CDR1 SGDLS and CDR2 YYNGEE. The V gene end was trimmed by 1 base and the J gene end by 12 bases; junction bases not matched to a gene: 7. The CDR3 runs to 13 residues. CDR3 DNA: TGTGCCAGCAGCGTAATAACAGGGGGCGAGTCTTTCTTT. It is translated as CASSVITGGESFF. Filled out from reference TRBV9 and TRBJ1-1, the complete variable domain reads DSGVTQTPKHLITATGQRVTLRCSPRSGDLSVYWYQQSLDQGLQFLIQYYNGEERAKGNILERFSAQQFPDLHSELNLSSLELGDSALYFCASSVITGGESFFGQGTRLTVV.

This rearrangement joins TRBV6-5 to TRBJ2-3, with 11 nucleotides matching TRBD2. Trimming cost V 5 bases and J 5 bases; bases outside gene matches: 6. The CDR3 length is 15 residues. Germline-derived CDR1 and CDR2 are MNHEY and SVGAGI. The CDR3 loop is CASSGVAGGVDTQYF. CDR3 sequence (DNA): TGTGCCAGCAGTGGAGTAGCGGGAGGGGTAGATACGCAGTATTTT.

This chain joins TRBV4-1 and TRBJ1-5, with D unclear. The CDR3 totals 15 residues. CDR1 and CDR2 from the germline V gene are MGHRA and YSYEKL. The ends were cut back, 1 base at V and 5 bases at J, with 12 bases in the middle. This chain's CDR3 is CASSQVGVVDQPQHF. CDR3 bases: TGCGCCAGCAGCCAAGTCGGGGTGGTGGATCAGCCCCAGCATTTT.

This chain joins TRBV19 and TRBJ2-7; TRBD1 aligns across 11 bases. The CDR3 loop spans 15 amino acids. Germline CDR1 LNHDA, CDR2 SQIVND (reference sequence). V shed 1 base and J 7 bases; nucleotides not matched to a gene: 6. CDR3 amino acids: CASSIAGTGGNEQYF. The CDR3 region has the DNA TGTGCCAGTAGTATAGCCGGGACAGGGGGTAATGAGCAGTACTTC.